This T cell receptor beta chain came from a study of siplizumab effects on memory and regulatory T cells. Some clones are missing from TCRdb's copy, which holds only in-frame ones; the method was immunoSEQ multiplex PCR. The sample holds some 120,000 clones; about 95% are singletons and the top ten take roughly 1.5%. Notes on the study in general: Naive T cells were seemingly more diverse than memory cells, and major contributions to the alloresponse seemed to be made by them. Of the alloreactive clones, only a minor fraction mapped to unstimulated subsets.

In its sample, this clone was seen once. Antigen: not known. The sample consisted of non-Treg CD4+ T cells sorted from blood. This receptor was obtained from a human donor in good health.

The CDR3 DNA follows: TGTGCCAGCAGGGCGGGGCTAGCGGGGGCCCGGGGCACCGGGGAGCTGTTTTTT. It specifies CASRAGLAGARGTGELFF. The gene calls are TRBV9 and TRBJ2-2; 10 bases map to TRBD2. V shed 5 bases and J 4 bases; nucleotides not matched to a gene: 14. Germline CDR1 SGDLS, CDR2 YYNGEE. This CDR3 region has 18 residues.